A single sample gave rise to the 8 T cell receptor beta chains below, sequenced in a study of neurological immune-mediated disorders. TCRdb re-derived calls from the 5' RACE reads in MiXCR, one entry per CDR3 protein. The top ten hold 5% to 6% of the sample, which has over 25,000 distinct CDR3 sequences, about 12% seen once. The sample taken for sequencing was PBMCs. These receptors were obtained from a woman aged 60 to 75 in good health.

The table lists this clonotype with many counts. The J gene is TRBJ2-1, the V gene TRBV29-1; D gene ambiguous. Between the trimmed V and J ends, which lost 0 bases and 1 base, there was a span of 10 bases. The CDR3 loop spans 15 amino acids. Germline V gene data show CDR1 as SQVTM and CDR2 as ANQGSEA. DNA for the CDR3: TGCAGCGTTGAAGATCCGACTGAGTCCTACAATGAGCAGTTCTTC. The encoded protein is CSVEDPTESYNEQFF.

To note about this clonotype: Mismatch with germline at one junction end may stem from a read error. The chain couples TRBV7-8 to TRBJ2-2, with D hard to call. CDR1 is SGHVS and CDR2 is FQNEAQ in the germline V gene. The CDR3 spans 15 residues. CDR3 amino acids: CAGSVDIGNTGELFF. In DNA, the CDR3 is TGTGCCGGCAGCGTAGATATTGGGAACACCGGGGAGCTGTTTTTT.

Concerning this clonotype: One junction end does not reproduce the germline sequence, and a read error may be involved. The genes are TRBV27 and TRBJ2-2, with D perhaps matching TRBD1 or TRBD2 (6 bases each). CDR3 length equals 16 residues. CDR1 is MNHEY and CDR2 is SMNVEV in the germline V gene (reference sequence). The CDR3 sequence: CASSFGPWGDTGEPFF. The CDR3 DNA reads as TGTGCCAGCAGTTTTGGGCCATGGGGGGACACCGGGGAGCCGTTTTTT.

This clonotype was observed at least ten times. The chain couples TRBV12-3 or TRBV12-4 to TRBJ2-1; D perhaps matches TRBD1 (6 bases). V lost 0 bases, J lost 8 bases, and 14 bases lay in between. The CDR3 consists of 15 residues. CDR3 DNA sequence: TGTGCCAGCAGTTTAGCGGGGGCCCAGGGCTATGAGCAGTTCTTC. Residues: CASSLAGAQGYEQFF.

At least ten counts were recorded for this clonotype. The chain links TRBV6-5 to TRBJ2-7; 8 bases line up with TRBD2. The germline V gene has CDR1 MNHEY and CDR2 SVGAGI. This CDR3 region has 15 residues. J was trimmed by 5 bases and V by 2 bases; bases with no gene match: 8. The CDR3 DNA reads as TGTGCCAGCAGTTACAGCGCGGGGGGCGTAAACGAGCAGTACTTC. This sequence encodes CASSYSAGGVNEQYF.

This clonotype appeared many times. This chain's CDR3 is CASSLDEVLAGDTDTQYF. The CDR3 DNA sequence: TGCGCCAGCAGCTTGGACGAGGTACTAGCGGGGGACACAGATACGCAGTATTTT. The J gene is TRBJ2-3, the V gene TRBV5-1; TRBD2 agrees at 11 bases. There are 18 residues in the CDR3. CDR1 and CDR2 (germline): SGHRS, YFSETQ. The trim removed 0 bases at V and 2 bases at J, leaving 8 bases unmatched.

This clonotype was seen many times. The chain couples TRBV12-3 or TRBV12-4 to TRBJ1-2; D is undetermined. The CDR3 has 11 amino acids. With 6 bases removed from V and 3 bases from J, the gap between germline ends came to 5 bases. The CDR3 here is CASSPYYGYTF. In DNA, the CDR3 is TGTGCCAGCAGCCCGTACTATGGCTACACCTTC.

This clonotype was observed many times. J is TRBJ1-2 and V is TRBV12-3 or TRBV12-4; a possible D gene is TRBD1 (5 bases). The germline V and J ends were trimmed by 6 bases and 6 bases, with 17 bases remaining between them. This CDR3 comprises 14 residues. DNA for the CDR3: TGTGCCAGCAGCCCCCGGGGACTAGGGGATGGCTACACCTTC. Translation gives CASSPRGLGDGYTF.